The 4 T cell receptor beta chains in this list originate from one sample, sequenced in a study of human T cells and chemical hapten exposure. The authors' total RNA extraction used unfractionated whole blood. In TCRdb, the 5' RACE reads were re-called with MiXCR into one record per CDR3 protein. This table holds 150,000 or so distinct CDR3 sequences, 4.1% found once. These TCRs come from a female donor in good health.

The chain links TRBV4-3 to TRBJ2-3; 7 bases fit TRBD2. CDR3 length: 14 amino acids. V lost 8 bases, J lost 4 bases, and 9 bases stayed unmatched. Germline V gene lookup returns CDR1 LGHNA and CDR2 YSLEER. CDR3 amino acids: CASAPTSRADTQYF. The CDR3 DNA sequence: TGCGCCAGCGCCCCGACTAGCCGCGCAGATACGCAGTATTTT.

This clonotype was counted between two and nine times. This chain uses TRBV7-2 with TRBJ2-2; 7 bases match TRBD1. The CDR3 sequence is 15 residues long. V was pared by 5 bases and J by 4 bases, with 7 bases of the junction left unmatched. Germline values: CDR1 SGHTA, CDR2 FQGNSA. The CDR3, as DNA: TGTGCCAGCAGCCGGGACAGCCGGACCACCGGGGAGCTGTTTTTT. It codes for CASSRDSRTTGELFF.

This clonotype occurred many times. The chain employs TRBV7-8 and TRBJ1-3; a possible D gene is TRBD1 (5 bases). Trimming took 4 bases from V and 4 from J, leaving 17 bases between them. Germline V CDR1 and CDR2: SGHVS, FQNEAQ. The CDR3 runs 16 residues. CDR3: CASSYERGAGGNTIYF. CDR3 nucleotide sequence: TGTGCCAGCAGCTACGAACGAGGGGCAGGGGGAAACACCATATATTTT.

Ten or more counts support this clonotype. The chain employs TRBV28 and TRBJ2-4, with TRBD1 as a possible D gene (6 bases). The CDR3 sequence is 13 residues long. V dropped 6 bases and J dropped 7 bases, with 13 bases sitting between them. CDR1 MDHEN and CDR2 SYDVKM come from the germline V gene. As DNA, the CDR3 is TGTGCCAGCAGCCTTCTACAGGGTAACATTCAGTACTTC. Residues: CASSLLQGNIQYF.